This is a list of T cell receptor beta chains from one sample in a study of cytotoxic CD8 clonotypes in ibrutinib-treated CLL. The protocol was immunoSEQ multiplex PCR, while the TCRdb copy is restricted to in-frame clones and leaves out a portion. The data show 200,000 to 250,000 clones, more than 65% seen once. The sequencing used PBMCs, collected after 12 months of ibrutinib treatment. The receptors come from a human donor with chronic lymphocytic leukemia. Both conserved end residues are part of each CDR3. A D gene is named only where the DNA matches it firmly. Part of the rows lack a size; the others show once, few, many or a class for expanded clones.

j_call v_call d_call cdr3_length clone_size cdr3_nt cdr3_aa
TRBJ1-2 TRBV11-2 TRBD1 17 - TGTGCCAGCAGCTCACATTCCGGGACAGGGGCTACCTATGGCTACACCTTC CASSSHSGTGATYGYTF
TRBJ2-3 TRBV5-6 - 15 - TGTGCCAGCAGCTCTCTCGACACCCTGGGAGATACGCAGTATTTT CASSSLDTLGDTQYF
TRBJ1-4 TRBV28 TRBD1 15 - TGTGCCAGCAGTTTACCCGGGACAGGGGGTGAAAAACTGTTTTTT CASSLPGTGGEKLFF
TRBJ1-1 TRBV20-1 - 10 few TGCAGTGCTAACAGACAGTTAGCTTTCTTT CSANRQLAFF
TRBJ2-1 TRBV15 TRBD1 15 - TGTGCCACCAGCAGAGTTGCGACAGGGGTTAATGAGCAGTTCTTC CATSRVATGVNEQFF
TRBJ1-3 TRBV6-6 - 16 few TGTGCCAGCAGCCCGCGGGGCCACGGAGGTGGAAACACCATATATTTT CASSPRGHGGGNTIYF
TRBJ1-2 TRBV27 - 14 - TGTGCCAGCAGTTTAGACGGGGAAAACTATGGCTACACCTTC CASSLDGENYGYTF
TRBJ2-5 TRBV11-2 TRBD1 16 - TGTGCCAGCAGCTTAGATAGAAGGGGACAGGGCGAGACCCAGTACTTC CASSLDRRGQGETQYF
TRBJ1-5 TRBV5-5 - 10 few TGTGCCAGCATTCAGGTGCCCCAGCATTTT CASIQVPQHF
TRBJ2-3 TRBV30 TRBD1 14 - TGTGCCTGGAGTGTACAGGGGGCGGCTGATACGCAGTATTTT CAWSVQGAADTQYF
TRBJ1-2 TRBV14 - 18 - TGTGCCAGCAGCCCAGAATCCTATACAGGGAGGAGGTTGAATGGCTACACCTTC CASSPESYTGRRLNGYTF